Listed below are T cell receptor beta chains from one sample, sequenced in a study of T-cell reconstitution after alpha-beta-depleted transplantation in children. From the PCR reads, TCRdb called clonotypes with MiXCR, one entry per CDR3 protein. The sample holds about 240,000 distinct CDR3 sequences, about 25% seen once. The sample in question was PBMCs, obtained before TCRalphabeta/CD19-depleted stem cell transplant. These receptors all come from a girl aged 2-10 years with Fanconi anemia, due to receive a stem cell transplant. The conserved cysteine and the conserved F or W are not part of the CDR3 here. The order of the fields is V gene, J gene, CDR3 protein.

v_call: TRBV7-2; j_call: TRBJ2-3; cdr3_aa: ASSTSRSADTQY
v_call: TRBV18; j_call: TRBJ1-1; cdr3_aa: ASSSTGTSESF
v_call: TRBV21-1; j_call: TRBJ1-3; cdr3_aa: ASSNHLDSSGNTIY
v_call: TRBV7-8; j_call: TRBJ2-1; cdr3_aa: ASSSSGRVGYNEQF
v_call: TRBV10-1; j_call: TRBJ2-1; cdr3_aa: ASSAGPLNNEQF
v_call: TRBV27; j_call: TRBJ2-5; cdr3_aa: ASSLQPSGEQETQY
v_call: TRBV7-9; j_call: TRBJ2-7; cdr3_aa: ASSLEAGVSGREQY
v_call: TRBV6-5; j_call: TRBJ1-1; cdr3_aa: ASSYAIPGQIMNTEAF
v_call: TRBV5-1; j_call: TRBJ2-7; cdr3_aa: ASSIQDSYEQY
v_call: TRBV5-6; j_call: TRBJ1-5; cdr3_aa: ASSLAGNNQPQH
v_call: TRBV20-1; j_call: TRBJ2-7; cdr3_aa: SARYLSYEQY
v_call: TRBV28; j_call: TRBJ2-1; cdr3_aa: ASRDRGSSLAGPILEQF
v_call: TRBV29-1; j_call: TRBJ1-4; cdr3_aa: SVSPSVGNLF
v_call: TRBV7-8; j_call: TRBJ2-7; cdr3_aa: ASSFQGRVGQTRTYEQY